The clone carrying this T cell receptor (beta chain) was recorded a few times. The target antigen is unknown. The data derive from a study of shared clonotypes between healthy human individuals. CD45RO+ cells went into CD8 memory alongside CCR7-negative CD45RA+ TemRA cells. The length of the CDR3 is 15 residues. Deletions cut 2 bases from V and 5 bases from J, with 15 bases between. Germline-derived CDR1 and CDR2 are GTSNPN and SVGIG (reference sequence). Study-wide results and limits: There were few donors, and this limited the genetic and exposure-history diversity represented. Generation probability values for non-shared clonotypes were lower than those for clonotypes shared by all four donors.

A deep-level run was used for the assay. The repertoire was sequenced with immunoSEQ multiplex PCR; TCRdb's copy has only in-frame clones and lacks some. The profile shows hundreds of thousands of clones, roughly 84% of them singletons. The TCR originated in a man aged 18 to 30 in good health. Specimen: memory CD8+ T cells sorted from blood. Subset here: CD45RO+ cells pooled with CCR7-negative TemRA cells. The V and J genes are TRBV30 and TRBJ1-4, with a tentative D call TRBD1 (5 bases). The CDR3 bases are TGTGCCTGGAGTCCCTGGGGGGATCGGAATGAAAAACTGTTTTTT. Translation: CAWSPWGDRNEKLFF.